The entry below gives a single T cell receptor beta chain sequence along with its context. As yet, its antigen is unknown. This sample was included in a study of Ad26.COV2.S vaccination and SARS-CoV-2 variants. Across the study: The trial was COV1001 and the donor's arm was Ad26.COV2.S.

The treatment: roughly 18 received Ad26.COV2.S at low or high dose, single or two shots; about 5 received placebo; per-sample allocation not given. Specimen acquisition occurred on day 63 following the initial vaccine or placebo injection. Some clones are missing from TCRdb's copy, which holds only in-frame ones; the method was immunoSEQ multiplex PCR. Of approximately 350,000 clones in the sample, around 82% were seen once. Study-wide results and limits: Estimates derived from TCR breadth and depth analyses may have underestimated total T cell responses.

V was clipped by 10 bases and J by 4 bases; unmatched bases: 12. The CDR3 runs to 14 residues. Germline-derived CDR1 and CDR2 are MNHEY and SVGAGI. This sequence joins TRBV6-5 and TRBJ2-5, with 7 nucleotides matching TRBD2. The clonotype comes from a person aged 18-60 years who received the Ad26.COV2.S COVID-19 vaccine or a placebo. This material consisted of peripheral blood, taken in a trial of Ad26.COV2.S vaccine versus placebo. The DNA of the CDR3 is TGTGCCACCAAGCGGGACCAAACGGGAGAGACCCAGTACTTC. Encoded protein: CATKRDQTGETQYF.